Presented here are 20 T cell receptor beta chains from one specimen sequenced in a study of human versus mouse CDR3 diversity and MHC coevolution. Only in-frame clones appear in the TCRdb table, and some are missing; sequencing was by immunoSEQ multiplex PCR. The sample records about 83,000 clones, 85% to 95% being singletons. The sample comprised naive CD4+ T cells from blood. Documented subset: CD45RO-negative CD62L-positive naive CD4 T cells. The receptors originated from a person between 25 and 70 years old in good health.

The V call is TRBV10-2, the J call TRBJ2-3; TRBD2 matches 12 bases. The V gene end was trimmed by 6 bases and the J gene end by 2 bases; junction bases not matched to a gene: 9. Germline V gene lookup returns CDR1 WSHSY and CDR2 SAAADI. The CDR3 is made up of 17 amino acids. CDR3 sequence reads: CASRTSGGLNLTDTQYF. The CDR3 DNA sequence: TGCGCCAGCAGGACTAGCGGGGGCCTCAACCTCACAGATACGCAGTATTTT.

This rearrangement joins TRBV2 to TRBJ2-1, with TRBD2 matching 10 bases. The V gene end was trimmed by 3 bases and the J gene end by 2 bases; junction bases not matched to a gene: 1. Germline V gene sequence: CDR1 SNHLY, CDR2 FYNNEI. The CDR3 sequence is 15 residues long. This chain's CDR3 is CASSETSGPYNEQFF. The CDR3 bases are TGTGCCAGCAGTGAGACTAGCGGGCCCTACAATGAGCAGTTCTTC.

V usage is TRBV2 and J usage is TRBJ2-1; D is unclear. Germline V gene data show CDR1 as SNHLY and CDR2 as FYNNEI. V was clipped by 5 bases and J by 10 bases, with 9 bases between them. The CDR3 consists of 11 residues. CDR3 residues: CASSQRQEQFF. The CDR3 bases are TGTGCCAGCAGTCAACGTCAGGAGCAGTTCTTC.

This chain links TRBV30 with TRBJ1-1; D gene uncertain. Germline-derived CDR1 and CDR2 are GTSNPN and SVGIG (reference sequence). This CDR3 region has 14 residues. Trimming shortened V by 3 bases and J by 6 bases, and 17 bases separated the two germline ends. The CDR3 region has the DNA TGTGCCTGGAGCGTAACTCCGGTCCATCCTGAAGCTTTCTTT. It encodes CAWSVTPVHPEAFF.

This chain links TRBV18 with TRBJ1-3, with a possible D match to TRBD1 (5 bases). The CDR3 runs to 15 residues. Germline V lookup: CDR1 KGHSH, CDR2 LQKENI. Trimming stripped 6 bases from V and 0 bases from J, with 12 bases between. CDR3 DNA: TGTGCCAGCTCTCAATCAGGGTCCTCTGGAAACACCATATATTTT. This codes for CASSQSGSSGNTIYF.

The chain employs TRBV11-2 and TRBJ1-4, with a possible D match to TRBD1 (6 bases). Germline V CDR1 and CDR2: SGHAT, FQNNGV. Trimming removed 5 bases from V and 8 bases from J, with 15 bases in between. CDR3 length: 14 residues. CDR3: CASSRKGVREKLFF. DNA for the CDR3: TGTGCCAGCAGCAGAAAGGGGGTTAGGGAAAAACTGTTTTTT.

The V gene is TRBV6-1, the J gene TRBJ1-6, with D tentatively TRBD1 (5 bases). V lost 3 bases and J lost 5, with 11 bases in between. Germline V gene lookup returns CDR1 MNHNS and CDR2 SASEGT. The CDR3 extends over 15 amino acids. The CDR3 is CASSDQTVDNSPLHF. In nucleotides, the CDR3 is TGTGCCAGCAGTGATCAGACAGTAGATAATTCACCCCTCCACTTT.

V is TRBV6-1 and J is TRBJ2-7, with D hard to call. There are 13 residues in the CDR3. V lost 3 bases, J lost 4 bases, and 10 bases lay in between. Germline lookup yields CDR1 MNHNS and CDR2 SASEGT. The CDR3 protein is CASSDAVSYEQYF. Here the CDR3 DNA reads TGTGCCAGCAGTGACGCGGTTTCATACGAGCAGTACTTC.

V gene TRBV7-2 combines with J gene TRBJ1-2, with 9 bases identical to TRBD1. Germline V CDR1 and CDR2: SGHTA, FQGNSA. V lost 5 bases, J lost 6 bases, and 10 bases stayed unmatched. This CDR3 comprises 15 residues. The CDR3 loop reads CASSKAPGQGNGYTF. As DNA, the CDR3 is TGTGCCAGCAGCAAAGCCCCGGGACAGGGAAATGGCTACACCTTC.

This clone was seen a single time. The CDR3 here is CASSFAASEQYF. Written as DNA, the CDR3 is TGTGCCAGCAGTTTCGCGGCTAGCGAGCAGTACTTC. V usage is TRBV28 and J usage is TRBJ2-7, with no clear D. CDR3 length: 12 amino acids. Deletions cut 3 bases from V and 6 bases from J, with 9 bases between. In germline, CDR1 is MDHEN, CDR2 SYDVKM.

The gene calls are TRBV11-2 and TRBJ2-4; 8 nucleotides align to TRBD2. This CDR3 comprises 16 residues. Germline V gene sequence: CDR1 SGHAT, CDR2 FQNNGV. V lost 2 bases, J lost 0 bases, and 3 bases stayed unmatched. CDR3 loop: CASSLSGGLAKNIQYF. For the CDR3, the DNA is TGTGCCAGCAGCTTAAGCGGGGGCTTAGCCAAAAACATTCAGTACTTC.

The chain combines TRBV2 with TRBJ1-3; TRBD1 agrees at 7 bases. The length of the CDR3 is 14 residues. V gave up 6 bases and J gave up 7 bases; unmatched junction bases: 9. Per germline, CDR1 SNHLY and CDR2 FYNNEI. The CDR3 sequence: CASSEQGTVNTIYF. In DNA, the CDR3 is TGTGCCAGCAGCGAACAGGGGACCGTTAACACCATATATTTT.

The chain carries TRBV18 and TRBJ1-1; D is undetermined. Germline V gene sequence: CDR1 KGHSH, CDR2 LQKENI. The CDR3 is 14 amino acids. Trimming shortened V by 2 bases and J by 1 base, and 8 bases separated the two germline ends. The CDR3 sequence: CASSPVGENTEAFF. The CDR3, as DNA: TGTGCCAGCTCACCAGTCGGGGAGAACACTGAAGCTTTCTTT.

V and J are TRBV14 and TRBJ2-7; D gene unclear. The CDR3 is made up of 13 amino acids. The V gene lost 0 bases and the J gene lost 5 bases, with 8 bases spanning the gap. Germline assignment: CDR1 SGHDN and CDR2 FVKESK. CDR3 DNA sequence: TGTGCCAGCAGCCAAGATAGAATCGACGAGCAGTACTTC. This codes for CASSQDRIDEQYF.

This clone has only one observation. The CDR3 sequence: CSARDLRYQYF. The CDR3 DNA follows: TGCAGTGCTAGAGATCTCAGGTATCAGTACTTC. V usage is TRBV20-1 and J usage is TRBJ2-4; D is unclear. Trimming removed 0 bases from V and 12 bases from J, with 9 bases in between. The CDR3 is made up of 11 amino acids. Germline CDR1 and CDR2: DFQATT and SNEGSKA (reference sequence).

The chain uses TRBV15 and TRBJ1-5; maybe TRBD1 (5 bases). With 3 bases removed from V and 2 bases from J, the gap between germline ends came to 11 bases. The CDR3 is 15 residues long. CDR1 and CDR2 from the germline V gene are LNHNV and YYDKDF (reference sequence). The CDR3 DNA reads as TGTGCCACCAGCAGGATAACAGGTGGCAATCAGCCCCAGCATTTT. Its protein product is CATSRITGGNQPQHF.

The V and J genes are TRBV28 and TRBJ1-1, with a tentative D call TRBD1 (5 bases). Per germline, CDR1 MDHEN and CDR2 SYDVKM. V lost 6 bases and J lost 1, with 15 bases in between. CDR3 length: 15 amino acids. The DNA of the CDR3 is TGTGCCAGCAGCCTGTTTTGGGGCAAGAACACTGAAGCTTTCTTT. Translation: CASSLFWGKNTEAFF.

This chain links TRBV6-1 with TRBJ2-3, with D maybe TRBD1 (6 bases). The CDR3 loop spans 16 amino acids. Trimming removed 4 bases at V and 2 bases at J, with 16 bases between. CDR1 is MNHNS, CDR2 SASEGT, per germline. The CDR3 DNA is TGTGCCAGCAGTGTCGTACAGGGCAAGTACACAGATACGCAGTATTTT. Amino acids: CASSVVQGKYTDTQYF.

This sequence joins TRBV30 and TRBJ1-5; no clear D gene. The germline V gene encodes CDR1 GTSNPN and CDR2 SVGIG (reference sequence). CDR3 length: 15 residues. V dropped 1 base and J dropped 0 bases, with 10 bases sitting between them. CDR3 region: CAWSAGGFSNQPQHF. Written as DNA, the CDR3 is TGTGCCTGGAGTGCCGGAGGGTTTAGCAATCAGCCCCAGCATTTT.

This chain joins TRBV23-1 and TRBJ1-6, with D perhaps matching TRBD1 (5 bases). TRBV23-1 is flagged as an ORF with uncertain function. The CDR3 contains 14 residues. With 4 bases removed from V and 6 bases from J, the gap between germline ends came to 10 bases. Written as DNA, the CDR3 is TGCGCCAGCAGTCTCCAGGGAGGTAATTCACCCCTCCACTTT. Translation: CASSLQGGNSPLHF.